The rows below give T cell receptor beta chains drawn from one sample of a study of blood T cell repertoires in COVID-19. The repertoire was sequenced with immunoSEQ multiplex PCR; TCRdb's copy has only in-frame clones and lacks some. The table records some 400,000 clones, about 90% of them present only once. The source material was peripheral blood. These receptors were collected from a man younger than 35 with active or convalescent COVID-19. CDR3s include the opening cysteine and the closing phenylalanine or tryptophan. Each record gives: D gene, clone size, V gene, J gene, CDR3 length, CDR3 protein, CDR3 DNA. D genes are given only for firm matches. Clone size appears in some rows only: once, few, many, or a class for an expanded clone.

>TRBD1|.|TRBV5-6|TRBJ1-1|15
CASSLAYRGSFEAFF
TGTGCCAGCAGCTTGGCCTACAGGGGTAGTTTTGAAGCTTTCTTT
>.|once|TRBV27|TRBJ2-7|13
CASSLLPGYEQYF
TGTGCCAGCAGTTTATTGCCAGGCTACGAGCAGTACTTC
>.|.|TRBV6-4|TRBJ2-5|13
CASSTGMKETQYF
TGTGCCAGCAGTACCGGGATGAAAGAGACCCAGTACTTC
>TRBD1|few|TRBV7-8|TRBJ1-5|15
CASSLTTGDGQPQHF
TGTGCCAGCAGCTTAACGACAGGGGATGGCCAGCCCCAGCATTTT
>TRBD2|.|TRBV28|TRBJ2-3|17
CASSHTMTSGGGDTQYF
TGTGCCAGCTCGCACACCATGACTAGCGGGGGGGGCGATACGCAGTATTTT
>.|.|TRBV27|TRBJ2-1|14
CASSLAGSAREQFF
TGTGCCAGCAGTTTGGCGGGGTCCGCGCGGGAGCAGTTCTTC
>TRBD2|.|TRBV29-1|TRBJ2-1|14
CSVVTSGVYNEQFF
TGCAGCGTCGTGACTAGCGGGGTGTACAATGAGCAGTTCTTC
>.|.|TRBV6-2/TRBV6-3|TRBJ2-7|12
CASSNLAGEQYF
TGTGCCAGCAGTAACCTCGCAGGCGAGCAGTACTTC
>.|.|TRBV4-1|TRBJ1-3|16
CASSQARGAGRDTIYF
TGCGCCAGCAGCCAAGCCAGGGGCGCCGGACGGGACACCATATATTTT
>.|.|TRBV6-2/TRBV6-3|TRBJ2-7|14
CASSYSPGSYEQYF
TGTGCCAGCAGTTACTCCCCGGGAAGCTACGAGCAGTACTTC
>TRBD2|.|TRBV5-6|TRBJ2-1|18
CASSMGLAEAVSYNEQFF
TGTGCCAGCAGCATGGGACTAGCGGAGGCCGTCTCCTACAATGAGCAGTTCTTC
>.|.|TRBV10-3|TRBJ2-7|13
CAISVTSTYEQYF
TGTGCCATCAGTGTTACCTCTACCTACGAGCAGTACTTC
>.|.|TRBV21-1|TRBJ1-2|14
CASSSRGNNYGYTF
TGTGCCAGCAGCTCCAGGGGGAATAACTATGGCTACACCTTC
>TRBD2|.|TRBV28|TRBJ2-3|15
CASSTRTSGTDTQYF
TGTGCCAGCAGTACTCGGACTAGCGGCACAGATACGCAGTATTTT
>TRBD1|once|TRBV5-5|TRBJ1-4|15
CASSPQDREGEKLFF
TGTGCCAGCAGCCCTCAGGACAGGGAGGGAGAAAAACTGTTTTTT
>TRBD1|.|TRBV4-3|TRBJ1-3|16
CASSQSGTGAGNTIYF
TGCGCCAGCAGCCAATCCGGGACAGGGGCTGGAAACACCATATATTTT
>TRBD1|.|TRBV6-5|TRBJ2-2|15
CASTTGGYNTGELFF
TGTGCCAGTACGACAGGGGGATATAACACCGGGGAGCTGTTTTTT
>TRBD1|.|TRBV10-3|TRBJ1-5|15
CAISESPGGGQPQHF
TGTGCCATCAGTGAGTCCCCAGGGGGCGGTCAGCCCCAGCATTTT
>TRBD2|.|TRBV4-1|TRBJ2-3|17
CASSQFNLAGGTDTQYF
TGCGCCAGCAGCCAATTCAACTTAGCGGGGGGCACAGATACGCAGTATTTT
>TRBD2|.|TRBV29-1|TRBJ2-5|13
CSVSSLGGETQYF
TGCAGCGTTAGTTCTCTGGGGGGGGAGACCCAGTACTTC
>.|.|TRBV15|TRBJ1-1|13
CATSRLWQGEAFF
TGTGCCACCAGCAGATTGTGGCAGGGTGAAGCTTTCTTT
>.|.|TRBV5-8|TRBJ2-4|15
CASSLAGVRFGIQYF
TGTGCCAGCAGCTTGGCCGGGGTTCGGTTTGGCATTCAGTACTTC
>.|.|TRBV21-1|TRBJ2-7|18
CASSNASGRPHPGYEQYF
TGTGCCAGCAGCAATGCCAGCGGGAGGCCCCACCCCGGCTACGAGCAGTACTTC
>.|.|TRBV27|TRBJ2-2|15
CASSFDGANTGELFF
TGTGCCAGCAGTTTCGACGGGGCGAACACCGGGGAGCTGTTTTTT
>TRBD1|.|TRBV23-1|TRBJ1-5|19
CASSQSSPWTGNSNQPQHF
TGCGCCAGCAGTCAATCTAGCCCCTGGACAGGGAATAGCAATCAGCCCCAGCATTTT
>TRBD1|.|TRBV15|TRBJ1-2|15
CATSRQGGRNYGYTF
TGTGCCACCAGCAGACAAGGGGGCCGGAACTATGGCTACACCTTC
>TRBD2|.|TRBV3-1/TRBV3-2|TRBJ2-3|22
CASSQDRWVYSGGAITPDTQYF
TGTGCCAGCAGCCAAGATCGTTGGGTGTACAGCGGGGGGGCAATTACGCCAGATACGCAGTATTTT
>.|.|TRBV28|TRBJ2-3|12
CASSFFGDTQYF
TGTGCCAGCAGTTTTTTCGGAGATACGCAGTATTTT
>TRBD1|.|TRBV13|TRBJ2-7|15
CASSILTGLTYEQYF
TGTGCCAGCAGCATTCTGACAGGGTTAACCTACGAGCAGTACTTC
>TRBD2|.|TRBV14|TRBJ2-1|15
CASSQWTRSYNEQFF
TGTGCCAGCAGCCAATGGACTAGGAGCTACAATGAGCAGTTCTTC
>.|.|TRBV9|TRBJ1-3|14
CASRGPGGGNTIYF
TGTGCCAGCAGGGGACCGGGAGGCGGAAACACCATATATTTT
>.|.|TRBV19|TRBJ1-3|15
CASSIDSSSGNTIYF
TGTGCCAGTAGTATCGACAGTTCCTCTGGAAACACCATATATTTT
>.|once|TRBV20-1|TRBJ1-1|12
CSASKRQSEAFF
TGCAGTGCTAGTAAGCGGCAGTCTGAAGCTTTCTTT
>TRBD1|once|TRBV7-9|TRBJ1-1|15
CASSPSRGTNTEAFF
TGTGCCAGCAGCCCATCCAGGGGGACGAACACTGAAGCTTTCTTT
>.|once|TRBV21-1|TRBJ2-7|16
CASSNGRVAGSYEQYF
TGTGCCAGCAGCAACGGAAGGGTAGCGGGATCCTACGAGCAGTACTTC
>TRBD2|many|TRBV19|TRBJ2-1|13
CASSRDYYNEQFF
TGTGCCAGTAGTAGGGACTACTACAATGAGCAGTTCTTC
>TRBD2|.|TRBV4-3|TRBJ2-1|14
CASSQGGTNNEQFF
TGCGCCAGCAGCCAAGGAGGGACTAACAATGAGCAGTTCTTC
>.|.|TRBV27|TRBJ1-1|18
CASSALVVTAMRNTEAFF
TGTGCCAGCAGTGCTCTCGTCGTGACAGCCATGAGAAACACTGAAGCTTTCTTT
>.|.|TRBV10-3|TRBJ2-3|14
CAISEILVPDTQYF
TGTGCCATCAGTGAAATACTAGTACCAGATACGCAGTATTTT
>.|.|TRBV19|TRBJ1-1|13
CASTWGVGAEAFF
TGTGCCAGTACGTGGGGGGTCGGGGCTGAAGCTTTCTTT
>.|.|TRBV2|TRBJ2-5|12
CASWGVQETQYF
TGTGCCAGCTGGGGAGTTCAAGAGACCCAGTACTTC
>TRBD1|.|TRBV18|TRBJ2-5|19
CASSPFLDRGRLAAETQYF
TGTGCCAGCTCACCATTTCTGGACAGGGGACGCTTAGCCGCGGAGACCCAGTACTTC
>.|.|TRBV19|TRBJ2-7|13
CASSITESYEQYF
TGTGCCAGTAGTATTACAGAGAGCTACGAGCAGTACTTC
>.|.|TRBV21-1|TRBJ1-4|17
CASRPGQQSQPNEKLFF
TGTGCCAGCAGACCGGGACAGCAGAGTCAACCTAATGAAAAACTGTTTTTT
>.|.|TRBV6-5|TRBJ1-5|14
CASSFYRGYQPQHF
TGTGCCAGCAGCTTTTACCGAGGGTATCAGCCCCAGCATTTT
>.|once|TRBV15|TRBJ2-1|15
CATSREGDTYNEQFF
TGTGCCACCAGCAGAGAGGGGGACACCTACAATGAGCAGTTCTTC
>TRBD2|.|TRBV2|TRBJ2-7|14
CASSAGGSPQRQYF
TGTGCCAGCAGCGCGGGGGGCTCCCCCCAAAGGCAGTACTTC
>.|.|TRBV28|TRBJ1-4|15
CASRTQGRTNEKLFF
TGTGCCAGCAGGACTCAGGGGAGAACCAATGAAAAACTGTTTTTT
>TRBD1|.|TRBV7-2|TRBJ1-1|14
CASSATGMNTEAFF
TGTGCCAGCAGCGCGACAGGGATGAACACTGAAGCTTTCTTT
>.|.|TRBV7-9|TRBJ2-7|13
CASSLSVNYEQYF
TGTGCCAGCAGCTTATCGGTCAACTACGAGCAGTACTTC
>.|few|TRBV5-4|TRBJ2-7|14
CASSLVQGSYEQYF
TGTGCCAGCAGCTTGGTCCAGGGTTCCTACGAGCAGTACTTC
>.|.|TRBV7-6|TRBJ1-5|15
CASSLVIGVDQPQHF
TGTGCCAGCAGCTTAGTCATAGGGGTGGACCAGCCCCAGCATTTT
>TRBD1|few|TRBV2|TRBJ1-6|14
CASSQDREWSPLHF
TGTGCCAGCAGTCAGGACAGGGAATGGTCACCCCTCCACTTT
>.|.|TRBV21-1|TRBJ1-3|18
CASSMRDRGRITGNTIYF
TGTGCCAGCAGCATGCGGGACAGGGGGAGAATAACTGGAAACACCATATATTTT
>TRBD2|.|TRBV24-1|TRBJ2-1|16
CATSPSSTSGNNEQFF
TGTGCCACCAGTCCGTCATCGACTAGCGGGAACAATGAGCAGTTCTTC
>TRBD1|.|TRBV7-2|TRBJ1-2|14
CASSLRQGNYGYTF
TGTGCCAGCAGCCTAAGACAGGGCAACTATGGCTACACCTTC
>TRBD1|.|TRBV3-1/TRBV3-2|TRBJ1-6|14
CASSPGQVISPLHF
TGTGCCAGCAGTCCGGGACAGGTGATTTCACCCCTCCACTTT
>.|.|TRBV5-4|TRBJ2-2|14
CASSQVASTGELFF
TGTGCCAGCAGCCAGGTCGCCTCGACCGGGGAGCTGTTTTTT
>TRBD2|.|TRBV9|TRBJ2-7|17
CASSVGFPSGRPYEQYF
TGTGCCAGCAGCGTAGGATTCCCTAGCGGGAGACCCTACGAGCAGTACTTC
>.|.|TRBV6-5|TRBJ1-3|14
CASRSPEGGNTIYF
TGTGCCAGCAGAAGTCCGGAGGGGGGAAACACCATATATTTT